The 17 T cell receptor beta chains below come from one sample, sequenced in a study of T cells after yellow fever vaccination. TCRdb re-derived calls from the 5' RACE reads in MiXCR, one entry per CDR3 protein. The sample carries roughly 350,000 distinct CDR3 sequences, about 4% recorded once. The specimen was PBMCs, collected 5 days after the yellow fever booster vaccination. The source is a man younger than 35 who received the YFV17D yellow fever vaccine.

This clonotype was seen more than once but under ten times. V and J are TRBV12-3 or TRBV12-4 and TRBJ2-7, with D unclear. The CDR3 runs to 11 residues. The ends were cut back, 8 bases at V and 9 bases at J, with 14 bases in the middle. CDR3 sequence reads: CASSSPRGQYF. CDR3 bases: TGTGCCAGCTCAAGCCCCCGTGGGCAGTACTTC.

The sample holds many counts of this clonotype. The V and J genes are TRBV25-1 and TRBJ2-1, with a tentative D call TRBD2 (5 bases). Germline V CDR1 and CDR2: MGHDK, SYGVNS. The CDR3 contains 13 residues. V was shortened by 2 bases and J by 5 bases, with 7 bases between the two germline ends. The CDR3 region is CASSEMGDNEQFF. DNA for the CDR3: TGTGCCAGCAGTGAAATGGGAGACAATGAGCAGTTCTTC.

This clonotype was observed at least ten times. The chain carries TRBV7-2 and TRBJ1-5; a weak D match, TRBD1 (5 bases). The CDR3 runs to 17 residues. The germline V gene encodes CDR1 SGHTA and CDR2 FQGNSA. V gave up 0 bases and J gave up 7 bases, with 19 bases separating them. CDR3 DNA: TGTGCCAGCAGCTTAGCCGGGGGGAGGGGAGTTAAGCAGCCCCAGCATTTT. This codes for CASSLAGGRGVKQPQHF.

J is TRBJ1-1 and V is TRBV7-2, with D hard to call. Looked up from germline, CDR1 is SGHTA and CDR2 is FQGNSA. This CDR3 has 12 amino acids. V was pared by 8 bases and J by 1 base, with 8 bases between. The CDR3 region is CASAHRNTEAFF. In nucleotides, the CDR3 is TGTGCCAGCGCGCACAGGAACACTGAAGCTTTCTTT.

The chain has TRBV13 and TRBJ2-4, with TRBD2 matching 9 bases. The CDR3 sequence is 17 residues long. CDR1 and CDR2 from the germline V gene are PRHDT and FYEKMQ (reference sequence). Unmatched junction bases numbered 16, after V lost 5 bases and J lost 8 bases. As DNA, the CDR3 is TGTGCCAGCAGCCCGAGACTAGCGGAGGGGGGGCAAGACATTCAGTACTTC. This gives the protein CASSPRLAEGGQDIQYF.

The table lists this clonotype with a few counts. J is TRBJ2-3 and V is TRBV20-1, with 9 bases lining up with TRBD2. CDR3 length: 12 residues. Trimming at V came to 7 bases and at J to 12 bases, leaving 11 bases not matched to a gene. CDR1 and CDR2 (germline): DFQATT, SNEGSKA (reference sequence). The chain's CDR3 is CSGASGALHQYF. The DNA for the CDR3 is TGCAGTGGGGCTAGCGGGGCCCTCCATCAGTATTTT.

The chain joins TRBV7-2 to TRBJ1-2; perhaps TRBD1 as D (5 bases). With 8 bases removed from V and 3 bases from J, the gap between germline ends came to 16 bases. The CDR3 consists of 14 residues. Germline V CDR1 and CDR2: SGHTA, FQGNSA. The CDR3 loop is CASRPGTAHYGYTF. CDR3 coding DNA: TGTGCCAGCCGCCCAGGGACGGCCCACTATGGCTACACCTTC.

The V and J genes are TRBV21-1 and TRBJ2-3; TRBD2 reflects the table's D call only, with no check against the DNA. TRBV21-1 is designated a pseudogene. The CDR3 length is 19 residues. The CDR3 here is CASSTTGTSGGASTDTQYF. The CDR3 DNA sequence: TGTGCCAGCAGCACCACCGGGACTAGCGGGGGGGCTAGCACAGATACGCAGTATTTT.

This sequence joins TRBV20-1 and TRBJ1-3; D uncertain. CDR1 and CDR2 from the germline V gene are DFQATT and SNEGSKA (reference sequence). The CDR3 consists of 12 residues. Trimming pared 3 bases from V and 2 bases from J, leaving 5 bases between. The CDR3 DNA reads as TGCAGTGCTAGCTCACCTGGAAACACCATATATTTT. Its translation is CSASSPGNTIYF.

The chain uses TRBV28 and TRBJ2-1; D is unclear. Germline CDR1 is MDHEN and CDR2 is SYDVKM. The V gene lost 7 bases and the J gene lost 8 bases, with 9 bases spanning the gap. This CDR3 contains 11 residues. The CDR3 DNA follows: TGTGCCAGCAATGAGAGCGATGAGCAGTTCTTC. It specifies CASNESDEQFF. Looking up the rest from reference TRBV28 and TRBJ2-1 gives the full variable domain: DVKVTQSSRYLVKRTGEKVFLECVQDMDHENMFWYRQDPGLGLRLIYFSYDVKMKEKGDIPEGYSVSREKKERFSLILESASTNQTSMYLCASNESDEQFFGPGTRLTVL.

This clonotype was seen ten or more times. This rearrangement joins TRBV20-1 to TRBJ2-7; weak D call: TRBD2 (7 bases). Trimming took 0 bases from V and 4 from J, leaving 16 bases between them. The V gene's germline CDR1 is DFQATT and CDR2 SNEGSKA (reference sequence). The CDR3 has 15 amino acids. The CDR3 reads CSARDRGGGVYEQYF. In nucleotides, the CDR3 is TGCAGTGCTAGAGATCGGGGCGGGGGCGTTTACGAGCAGTACTTC.

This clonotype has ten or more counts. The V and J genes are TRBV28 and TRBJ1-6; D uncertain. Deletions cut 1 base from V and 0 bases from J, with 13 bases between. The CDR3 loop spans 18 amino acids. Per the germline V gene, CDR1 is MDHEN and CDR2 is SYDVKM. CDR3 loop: CASSLSRFLSSYNSPLHF. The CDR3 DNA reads TGTGCCAGCAGTTTATCCCGGTTTCTGAGCTCCTATAATTCACCCCTCCACTTT. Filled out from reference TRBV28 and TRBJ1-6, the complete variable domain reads DVKVTQSSRYLVKRTGEKVFLECVQDMDHENMFWYRQDPGLGLRLIYFSYDVKMKEKGDIPEGYSVSREKKERFSLILESASTNQTSMYLCASSLSRFLSSYNSPLHFGNGTRLTVT.

The DNA of the CDR3 is TGTGCCAGCAGCGTAGTGTCAGCGAACACCGGGGAGCTGTTTTTT. Translating it yields CASSVVSANTGELFF. The chain joins TRBV9 to TRBJ2-2; no definite D call. The germline gives CDR1 SGDLS, CDR2 YYNGEE. This CDR3 spans 15 amino acids. V was pared by 0 bases and J by 0 bases, with 6 bases between.

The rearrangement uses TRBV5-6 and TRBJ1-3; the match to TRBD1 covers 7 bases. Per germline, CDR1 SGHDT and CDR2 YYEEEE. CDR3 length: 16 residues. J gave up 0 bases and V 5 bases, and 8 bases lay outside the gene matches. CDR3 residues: CASREYGTASGNTIYF. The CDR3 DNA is TGTGCCAGCAGGGAGTATGGGACAGCCTCTGGAAACACCATATATTTT.

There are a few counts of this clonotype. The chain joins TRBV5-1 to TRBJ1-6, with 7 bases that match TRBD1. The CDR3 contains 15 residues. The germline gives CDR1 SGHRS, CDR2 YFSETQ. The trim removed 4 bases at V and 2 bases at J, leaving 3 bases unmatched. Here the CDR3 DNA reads TGCGCCAGCAGCCAGGGGGACGCCTATAATTCACCCCTCCACTTT. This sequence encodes CASSQGDAYNSPLHF.

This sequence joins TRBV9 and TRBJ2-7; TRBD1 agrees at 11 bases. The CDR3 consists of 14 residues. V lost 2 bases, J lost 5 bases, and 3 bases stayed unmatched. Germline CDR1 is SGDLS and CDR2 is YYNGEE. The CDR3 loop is CASSVLDRGHEQYF. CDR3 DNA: TGTGCCAGCAGCGTGTTGGACAGGGGGCACGAGCAGTACTTC.

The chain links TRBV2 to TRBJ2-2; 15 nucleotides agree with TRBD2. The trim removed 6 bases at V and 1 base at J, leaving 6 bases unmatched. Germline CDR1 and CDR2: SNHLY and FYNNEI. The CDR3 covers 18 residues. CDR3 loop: CASSATGLAGGNTGELFF. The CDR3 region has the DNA TGTGCCAGCAGCGCTACGGGACTAGCGGGGGGGAACACCGGGGAGCTGTTTTTT.